This T cell receptor beta chain appears in the sequencing data of a study of OX40 agonist ivuxolimab in advanced cancers. Describing the broader study: The costimulatory receptor OX40 (CD134) was targeted by ivuxolimab, a fully human IgG2 agonistic monoclonal antibody. The point of sequencing TCRbeta in the periphery was to test whether ivuxolimab changed TCR sequence diversity and drove clonal T-cell expansion. Patients were allowed to have had prior anti-PD-1, anti-PD-L1 or anti-CTLA-4 therapy, and 30% to 50% of the dose-escalation patients had previously received checkpoint inhibitors. A male proportion of around 81% and a mean age of approximately 60 years, ranging from roughly 20 to 80, were recorded for the dose-escalation cohort. The paper covers the monotherapy dose-escalation part of the phase I ivuxolimab trial, which included N of about 56 patients. Of the approximately 54 patients in dose escalation, around 20 had hepatocellular carcinoma, about 15 had melanoma, 9 had renal cell carcinoma and 9 had head and neck cancer. Partial responses were achieved by three dose-escalation patients, of whom one had hepatocellular carcinoma and two had cutaneous melanoma. Intravenous ivuxolimab was administered to patients every 2 weeks at six dose levels: 0.01, 0.1, 0.3, 1.5, 3 and 10 mg/kg.

Patients with autoimmune disease history or receiving systemic immunosuppression were excluded from the trial. In every dose cohort, peripheral blood was drawn for TCR sequencing at baseline, cycle 4 day 1, and cycle 7 day 1. Samples were obtained from an open-label, multicenter, first-in-human phase I dose-escalation trial of ivuxolimab. Adults with locally advanced or metastatic head and neck squamous cell, hepatocellular, melanoma or renal cell carcinoma were enrolled in the trial. CD4+ and CD8+ T cells were sorted separately from peripheral blood before TCR sequencing. This clone turned up a few times. It has no known antigen specificity. Base qualities are not provided; no much larger clone lies one nucleotide away. Genomic DNA was extracted from sorted cells for sequencing of the TCRbeta CDR3 region. The immunoSEQ Assay was used for sequencing of TCRbeta CDR3 regions. The immuneACCESS repertoire file appears here via TCRdb, limited to in-frame rearrangements. These files lack a portion of the clones; in checked studies, under half of the deficit traces to unresolved V genes, and the cause of the others is not known. The sample yields over 45,000 clones; approximately 80% were counted once. The ten top clones hold roughly 4.2% of the sample.

Broader findings and caveats from the paper: On average, CD8+ T cells showed more expanded clones than CD4+ T cells after ivuxolimab. The antigen specificity of the clonally expanded peripheral T cells was not determined. Low levels of normalized T-cell clonal expansion were also seen in some nonresponding patients. At doses from 0.1 to 3.0 mg/kg, clonal expansion was seen in both CD4+ and CD8+ blood T cells between baseline and week 6. In partial responders in the 0.1-3.0 mg/kg groups, normalized peripheral clonal expansion was found to be among the lowest, especially among CD8+ T cells.

The sample here was CD4+ or CD8+ T cells sorted from blood, taken in a trial of the OX40 agonist ivuxolimab. The sequence derives from an adult with an advanced solid tumor such as melanoma, head and neck, liver or kidney cancer.

The CDR3 is CASSPQGSSYGYTF. The nucleotide sequence is TGTGCCAGCAGCCCCCAGGGGAGCTCCTATGGCTACACCTTC. Rearrangement joined TRBV7-9 to TRBJ1-2; TRBD1 could be the D gene, as 6 bases match. The CDR3 starts with the cysteine, ends with the phenylalanine, and has 14 residues. Of the read, only the CDR3 DNA is kept; its 42 bases are in frame from base 1. The germline V gene encodes CDR1 SEHNR and CDR2 FQNEAQ (reference sequence). At the junction V is shortened by 5 bases and J by 4 bases, with 14 bases in between. Joined to the reference TRBV7-9 and TRBJ1-2 proteins, this CDR3 gives the full variable domain: DTGVSQNPRHKITKRGQNVTFRCDPISEHNRLYWYRQTLGQGPEFLTYFQNEAQLEKSRLLSDRFSAERPKGSFSTLEIQRTEQGDSAMYLCASSPQGSSYGYTFGSGTRLTVV.